The present T cell receptor (beta chain) was sequenced within a study of Graves' ophthalmopathy and Graves' hyperthyroidism. Amplifying from RNA transcripts, the study obtained TCR beta CDR3 regions. HTBI-primed first-round RT-PCR preceded second-round multiplex PCR. One entry per CDR3 protein, called by TCRdb with MiXCR from the multiplex PCR reads. The sample holds about 400,000 distinct CDR3 sequences, 15% seen once. CDR3 length: 18 amino acids. V shed 5 bases and J shed 0 bases, with 20 bases lying between them. The V gene's germline CDR1 is LGHDT and CDR2 YNNKEL (reference sequence). The TCR originated in a woman younger than 30 with stable Graves' hyperthyroidism. The chain is built from TRBV3-1 and TRBJ2-4; no clear D gene. Sequencing was carried out using peripheral blood. The CDR3 reads CASSAGVRVDLAKNIQYF. The CDR3 DNA sequence: TGTGCCAGCAGCGCCGGAGTTCGGGTCGATTTAGCCAAAAACATTCAGTACTTC.